This TCR beta chain was sequenced in a study of T-cell memory formation after mild COVID-19. Study background: In these data, TCR clusters were largely donor specific.

This clonotype has only a few counts. TCRdb re-analysed the 5' RACE reads in MiXCR, keeping a single row per CDR3 protein. The table has a few hundred thousand distinct CDR3 sequences, 14% seen once. The CDR3 length is 15 residues. Germline assignment: CDR1 SEHNR and CDR2 FQNEAQ (reference sequence). The ends were cut back, 0 bases at V and 5 bases at J, with 13 bases in the middle. Sample: PBMCs or a T cell subset sorted from them (not recorded which). The chain couples TRBV7-9 to TRBJ2-5; D is possibly TRBD1 (5 bases). This clonotype was sampled from a man in his late teens or twenties who had mild COVID-19 (a few samples of this study predate the infection). Cell type and time point are not known. The CDR3 reads CASSLAARVGETQYF. As DNA, the CDR3 is TGTGCCAGCAGCTTAGCTGCCAGGGTGGGGGAGACCCAGTACTTC.